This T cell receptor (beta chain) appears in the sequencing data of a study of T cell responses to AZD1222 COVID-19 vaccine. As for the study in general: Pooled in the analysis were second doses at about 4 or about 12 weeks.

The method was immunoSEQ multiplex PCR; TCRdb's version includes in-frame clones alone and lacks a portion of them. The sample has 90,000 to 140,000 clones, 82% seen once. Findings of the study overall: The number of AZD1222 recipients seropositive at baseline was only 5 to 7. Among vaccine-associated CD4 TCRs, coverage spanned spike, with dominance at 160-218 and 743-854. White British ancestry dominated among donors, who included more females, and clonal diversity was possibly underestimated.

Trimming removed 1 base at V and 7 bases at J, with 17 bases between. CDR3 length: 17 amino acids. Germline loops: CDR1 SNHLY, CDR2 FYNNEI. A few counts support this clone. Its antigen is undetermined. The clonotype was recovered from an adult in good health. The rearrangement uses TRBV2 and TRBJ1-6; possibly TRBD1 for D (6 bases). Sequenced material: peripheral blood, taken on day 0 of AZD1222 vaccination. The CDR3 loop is CASSEGIGGTPNSPLHF. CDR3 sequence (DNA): TGTGCCAGCAGTGAAGGGATTGGCGGGACACCCAATTCACCCCTCCACTTT.